This T cell receptor beta chain originates from a study of CD8+ T cells in alopecia areata. Study-level background: Treated patients took oral tofacitinib at 5 to 10 mg twice daily.

General observations from the study: Many of the expanded lesional clones endured in scalp and blood while on tofacitinib.

Germline V gives CDR1 MNHEY, CDR2 SMNVEV (reference sequence). CDR3 length: 15 amino acids. V was pared by 9 bases and J by 3 bases, with 21 bases between. The sample's treatment: oral pan-JAK inhibitor, 5-10 mg twice daily. On this clone itself: The antigen is unknown.

TCR sequencing used cDNA made by reverse transcription of extracted RNA. The repertoire was sequenced with immunoSEQ multiplex PCR; TCRdb's copy has only in-frame clones and lacks some. This table holds some 180,000 clones, around 49% found once. This TCR came from a human donor with alopecia areata. Material: CD8+ T cells sorted from blood, obtained around week 52, from a patient treated with tofacitinib. This rearrangement joins TRBV27 to TRBJ2-7; D possibly corresponds to TRBD2 (5 bases). This CDR3 reads CASRFTRRESYEQYF. The CDR3 DNA reads TGTGCCAGTAGGTTTACCCGCCGGGAAAGCTACGAGCAGTACTTC.